These 2 T cell receptor beta chains came from one sample sequenced in a study of T cells in pancreatic ductal adenocarcinoma. Clones were sequenced by immunoSEQ multiplex PCR, and TCRdb holds only the in-frame ones, with some missing. The data hold 85,000 to 120,000 clones, with more than 90% observed a single time. Selected pancreatic ductal adenocarcinoma patients had undergone surgery without neoadjuvant therapy. Sequenced material: PBMCs. Receptors originate from a human donor with pancreatic ductal adenocarcinoma.

This clone was seen just once. The genes are TRBV5-1 and TRBJ2-7; 7 bases are shared with TRBD1. CDR3 length: 14 amino acids. V shed 4 bases and J 2 bases; nucleotides not matched to a gene: 6. Germline values: CDR1 SGHRS, CDR2 YFSETQ. The CDR3 DNA is TGCGCCAGCAGCAACCGGGACAGCACCTACGAGCAGTACTTC. It yields the protein CASSNRDSTYEQYF. Drawing the rest from reference TRBV5-1 and TRBJ2-7, the complete variable domain is KAGVTQTPRYLIKTRGQQVTLSCSPISGHRSVSWYQQTPGQGLQFLFEYFSETQRNKGNFPGRFSGRQFSNSRSEMNVSTLELGDSALYLCASSNRDSTYEQYFGPGTRLTVT.

This chain joins TRBV27 and TRBJ2-7; D may be TRBD1 (6 bases). Germline CDR1 reads MNHEY; CDR2 reads SMNVEV (reference sequence). Trimming pared 5 bases from V and 3 bases from J, leaving 17 bases between. The CDR3 is 15 amino acids. Here the CDR3 DNA reads TGTGCCAGCAGTAAAGTTTCCGGGACAAACTACGAGCAGTACTTC. Translated: CASSKVSGTNYEQYF.